This T cell receptor beta chain was obtained from a study of shared clonotypes between healthy human individuals. Whole-study context: The cohort had a couple of women and a few men, ages 18 to 49. The plates for each donor numbered three CD4 naive, three CD4 memory, two CD8 naive and one CD8 memory.

V was pared by 1 base and J by 1 base, with 0 bases of the junction left unmatched. From germline, CDR1 is SQVTM and CDR2 ANQGSEA. CDR3 length: 14 amino acids. Study results and caveats: A handful of donors held about 5% of naive CD4 clonotypes in common.

The naive CD8 population came from CD45RO-negative cells selected for CCR7, without terminally differentiated effector memory CD45RA+ cells. As regards this clone: Its cognate antigen is unknown. Different DNA sequences within this sample yield the same CDR3.

Sorted-subset replicate PCR reactions were performed with about 210 ng DNA, corresponding to 30,000 to 35,000 T cell genomes. Some clones are missing from TCRdb's copy, which holds only in-frame ones; the method was immunoSEQ multiplex PCR. The sample lists about 2 million clones, around 96% seen once, with 1% to 1.3% in the top ten. This TCR derives from a man in his late teens or twenties in good health. J is TRBJ2-7 and V is TRBV29-1, with 11 bases aligning to TRBD2. Input material: naive CD8+ T cells sorted from blood. DNA of the CDR3: TGCAGCGTTGAAGGACTAGCGGGGTCCTACGAGCAGTACTTC. Its protein is CSVEGLAGSYEQYF.